The clone carrying this T cell receptor (beta chain) was picked up a small number of times. This CDR3 is built from 15 residues. In germline, CDR1 is SGHTA, CDR2 FQGNSA. Deletions cut 5 bases from V and 3 bases from J, with 14 bases between. The data were obtained in a study of blood T cell repertoires in COVID-19. In the study overall: The analysed material was cDNA or gDNA that came from T cells, B-cell-depleted T cells, or PBMCs.

Produced via immunoSEQ multiplex PCR; TCRdb's table is partial and in-frame only. Seen here are 80,000 to 90,000 clones, approximately 80% observed once, and the top ten hold 11%. V usage is TRBV7-2 and J usage is TRBJ2-1; weak D call: TRBD1 (5 bases). The sample consisted of peripheral blood. The sequence was obtained from a man aged 65-85 years with acute or convalescent COVID-19. DNA of the CDR3: TGTGCCAGCAGCCCGACTCCCCAGGGCTACAATGAGCAGTTCTTC. The encoded protein is CASSPTPQGYNEQFF.